What follows are 17 T cell receptor beta chains derived from one specimen sequenced in a study of CD8+CD57+ T cells in acquired aplastic anemia. By flow cytometry, patients selected for sequencing had shown an expansion of CD8+CD57+ cells. TCR beta VDJ and CDR3 profiling used genomic DNA as template. TCRdb re-called the reads through MiXCR, storing one row per CDR3 protein. The data contain roughly 160,000 distinct CDR3 sequences, roughly 43% of them singletons. Material: sorted CD4+, CD8+, or CD8+CD57+ T cells (not recorded which) from PBMCs. These receptors were obtained from a human donor with aplastic anemia.

In regard to this clonotype: This may stem from a read error, because a much larger clone lies one nucleotide away. V is TRBV12-3 or TRBV12-4 and J is TRBJ2-1; 9 bases agree with TRBD2. The ends lost 1 base at V and 5 bases at J; junction bases unmatched: 6. This CDR3 has 16 residues. The CDR3 DNA reads as TGTGCCAGCAGTTTAGGAACTAGCGGGTACAACAATGAGCAGTTCTTC. Protein: CASSLGTSGYNNEQFF.

This clonotype was observed a single time. The chain links TRBV11-1 to TRBJ2-1; 7 bases agree with TRBD2. With 1 base clipped from V and 8 bases from J, the junction kept 8 bases outside the gene matches. The CDR3 totals 15 residues. Germline V gene sequence: CDR1 SGHAT, CDR2 FQDESV (reference sequence). This CDR3 is CASSLGGLVSHEQFF. The CDR3 nucleotides are TGTGCCAGCAGCTTAGGCGGACTAGTGTCTCATGAGCAGTTCTTC. The variable domain in full, completed from reference TRBV11-1 and TRBJ2-1, reads EAEVAQSPRYKITEKSQAVAFWCDPISGHATLYWYRQILGQGPELLVQFQDESVVDDSQLPKDRFSAERLKGVDSTLKIQPAELGDSAMYLCASSLGGLVSHEQFFGPGTRLTVL.

The chain employs TRBV12-3 or TRBV12-4 and TRBJ2-3; D could derive from TRBD1 or TRBD2 (5 bases each). V shed 5 bases and J shed 2 bases, with 11 bases lying between them. The CDR3 sequence is 14 residues long. CDR3: CASSPGPNTDTQYF. CDR3 DNA sequence: TGTGCCAGCAGTCCGGGGCCCAACACAGATACGCAGTATTTT.

This clonotype was seen only a few times. The chain carries TRBV3-1 and TRBJ2-4; TRBD2 agrees at 12 bases. Germline V CDR1 and CDR2: LGHDT, YNNKEL (reference sequence). The CDR3 is made up of 16 amino acids. The V segment lost 1 base and the J segment 6 bases; nucleotides outside the gene matches: 4. CDR3 sequence: CASSQALAGGANIQYF. In nucleotides, the CDR3 is TGTGCCAGCAGCCAAGCCCTAGCGGGAGGGGCAAACATTCAGTACTTC.

This clonotype has just a few counts. The chain uses TRBV30 and TRBJ1-2; 7 positions agree with TRBD1. CDR1 GTSNPN and CDR2 SVGIG come from the germline V gene (reference sequence). The V gene end was trimmed by 5 bases and the J gene end by 5 bases; junction bases not matched to a gene: 17. CDR3 length: 16 amino acids. The CDR3 here is CAWYRDRSEEGYGYTF. CDR3 in DNA: TGTGCCTGGTATCGGGACAGATCCGAGGAAGGTTATGGCTACACCTTC.

The chain joins TRBV10-2 to TRBJ2-7, with D tentatively TRBD1 (6 bases). Trimming shortened V by 7 bases and J by 0 bases, and 10 bases separated the two germline ends. CDR3 length: 13 amino acids. Germline V lookup: CDR1 WSHSY, CDR2 SAAADI. The CDR3 DNA is TGCGCCAGCACCACAGGGAACTCCTACGAGCAGTACTTC. It specifies CASTTGNSYEQYF.

This clonotype was seen a handful of times. The chain links TRBV25-1 to TRBJ1-3; D gene ambiguous. The V end lost 2 bases, the J end lost 0 bases, and 11 bases lay between the germline ends. The CDR3 covers 16 residues. Germline V lookup: CDR1 MGHDK, CDR2 SYGVNS. CDR3 nucleotides: TGTGCCAGCAGTGAAGAAGTCAGAAGCTCTGGAAACACCATATATTTT. Translation gives CASSEEVRSSGNTIYF.

The chain combines TRBV20-1 with TRBJ2-7; the D is unclear. The CDR3 covers 15 residues. Germline-derived CDR1 and CDR2 are DFQATT and SNEGSKA (reference sequence). The V end was cut by 1 base, the J end by 2 bases, with 15 bases between. The chain's CDR3 is CSARATDRPTYEQYF. For the CDR3, the DNA is TGCAGTGCTAGAGCAACGGACCGACCTACCTACGAGCAGTACTTC.

Comments on this clonotype: A read error is likely, as this CDR3 ends without the conserved phenylalanine or tryptophan. It is unclear where the CDR3 begins or ends on the DNA, so no DNA is shown, and the CDR3 is as TCRdb lists it. The V gene is TRBV7-9, the J gene TRBJ2-7; TRBD1 was called by the table and not checked on the DNA. Per the germline V gene, CDR1 is SEHNR and CDR2 is FQNEAQ (reference sequence). The CDR3 is 9 residues long, counting both termini. The CDR3 is CASSPRTPS.

At least ten counts were recorded for this clonotype. The chain employs TRBV7-8 and TRBJ1-5, with 10 bases matching TRBD1. Germline trimming cut 1 base from V and 7 bases from J; bases unmatched to any gene: 10. The CDR3 length is 17 residues. CDR1 is SGHVS, CDR2 FQNEAQ, per germline. CDR3: CASSLEWVPGQGQPQHF. The CDR3 region has the DNA TGTGCCAGCAGCTTAGAGTGGGTCCCGGGACAGGGGCAGCCCCAGCATTTT.

This clonotype was observed a few times. The chain is built from TRBV7-3 and TRBJ1-6; D is uncertain. The CDR3 runs to 13 residues. Germline values: CDR1 SGHTA, CDR2 FQGTGA. The ends were cut back, 3 bases at V and 8 bases at J, with 8 bases in the middle. In nucleotides, the CDR3 is TGTGCCAGCAGCTTCGAGAATGATTCACCCCTCCACTTT. Translated: CASSFENDSPLHF.

This clonotype was picked up a small number of times. This may stem from a read error, because a much larger clone lies one nucleotide away. The chain is built from TRBV9 and TRBJ2-2; D is unclear. Germline lookup yields CDR1 SGDLS and CDR2 YYNGEE. The CDR3 runs 15 residues. The CDR3 loop is CASGVVSRNTGELFF. CDR3 sequence (DNA): TGTGCCAGCGGCGTAGTTAGTCGGAACACCGGGGAGCTGTTTTTT. The whole variable domain, filled in from reference TRBV9 and TRBJ2-2, reads DSGVTQTPKHLITATGQRVTLRCSPRSGDLSVYWYQQSLDQGLQFLIQYYNGEERAKGNILERFSAQQFPDLHSELNLSSLELGDSALYFCASGVVSRNTGELFFGEGSRLTVL.

This clonotype was seen at least ten times. J is TRBJ1-3 and V is TRBV4-1; D is ambiguous. CDR1 is MGHRA and CDR2 is YSYEKL in the germline V gene. V was pared by 0 bases and J by 0 bases, with 12 bases between. The CDR3 loop spans 17 amino acids. CDR3 region: CASSQDSPNSSGNTIYF. The CDR3 DNA reads TGCGCCAGCAGCCAAGACTCTCCTAACTCCTCTGGAAACACCATATATTTT.

This clonotype was seen repeatedly, ten times or more. This chain uses TRBV15 with TRBJ2-7; 7 nucleotides agree with TRBD2. J was trimmed by 1 base and V by 1 base; bases with no gene match: 1. The CDR3 is made up of 14 amino acids. Germline assignment: CDR1 LNHNV and CDR2 YYDKDF (reference sequence). CDR3 amino acids: CATSRGRGSYEQYF. The CDR3 DNA sequence: TGTGCCACCAGCAGAGGGCGGGGGTCCTACGAGCAGTACTTC.

The V call is TRBV10-3, the J call TRBJ1-6; weak D call: TRBD1 (5 bases). There are 14 residues in the CDR3. V lost 6 bases, J lost 9 bases, and 15 bases lay in between. Germline CDR1 is ENHRY and CDR2 is SYGVKD. Here the CDR3 DNA reads TGTGCCATCAGCCCACAGGAGTTCAGTTCACCCCTCCACTTT. It specifies CAISPQEFSSPLHF.

The J gene is TRBJ2-2, the V gene TRBV5-1; TRBD1 might be the D (5 bases). V was pared by 0 bases and J by 4 bases, with 10 bases between. The CDR3 totals 15 residues. The germline gives CDR1 SGHRS, CDR2 YFSETQ. CDR3 DNA: TGCGCCAGCAGCTTGGCACCTCAGGGCACCGGGGAGCTGTTTTTT. This codes for CASSLAPQGTGELFF. The variable domain in full, completed from reference TRBV5-1 and TRBJ2-2, reads KAGVTQTPRYLIKTRGQQVTLSCSPISGHRSVSWYQQTPGQGLQFLFEYFSETQRNKGNFPGRFSGRQFSNSRSEMNVSTLELGDSALYLCASSLAPQGTGELFFGEGSRLTVL.

The sample holds many counts of this clonotype. The chain joins TRBV20-1 to TRBJ2-5; D gene unclear. Deletions cut 0 bases from V and 1 base from J, with 9 bases between. Germline V gene lookup returns CDR1 DFQATT and CDR2 SNEGSKA (reference sequence). The CDR3 covers 14 residues. The CDR3 DNA reads as TGCAGTGCTAGAGATGAGAGCGCCCAAGAGACCCAGTACTTC. Protein product: CSARDESAQETQYF.